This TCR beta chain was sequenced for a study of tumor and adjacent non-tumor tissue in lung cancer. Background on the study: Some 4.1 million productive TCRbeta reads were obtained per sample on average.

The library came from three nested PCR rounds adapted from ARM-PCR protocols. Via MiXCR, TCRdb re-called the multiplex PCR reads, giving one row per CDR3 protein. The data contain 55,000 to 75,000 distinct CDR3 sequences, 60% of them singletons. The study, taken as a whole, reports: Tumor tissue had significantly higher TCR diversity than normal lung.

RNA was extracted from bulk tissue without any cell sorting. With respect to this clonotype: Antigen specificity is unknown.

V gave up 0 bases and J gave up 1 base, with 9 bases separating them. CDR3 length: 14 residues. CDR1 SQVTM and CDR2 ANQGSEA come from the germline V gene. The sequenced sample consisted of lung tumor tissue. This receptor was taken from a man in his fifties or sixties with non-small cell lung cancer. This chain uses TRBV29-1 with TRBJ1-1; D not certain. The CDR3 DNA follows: TGCAGCGTTGAAGATGTGTGTGGGAACACTGAAGCTTTCTTT. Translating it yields CSVEDVCGNTEAFF.